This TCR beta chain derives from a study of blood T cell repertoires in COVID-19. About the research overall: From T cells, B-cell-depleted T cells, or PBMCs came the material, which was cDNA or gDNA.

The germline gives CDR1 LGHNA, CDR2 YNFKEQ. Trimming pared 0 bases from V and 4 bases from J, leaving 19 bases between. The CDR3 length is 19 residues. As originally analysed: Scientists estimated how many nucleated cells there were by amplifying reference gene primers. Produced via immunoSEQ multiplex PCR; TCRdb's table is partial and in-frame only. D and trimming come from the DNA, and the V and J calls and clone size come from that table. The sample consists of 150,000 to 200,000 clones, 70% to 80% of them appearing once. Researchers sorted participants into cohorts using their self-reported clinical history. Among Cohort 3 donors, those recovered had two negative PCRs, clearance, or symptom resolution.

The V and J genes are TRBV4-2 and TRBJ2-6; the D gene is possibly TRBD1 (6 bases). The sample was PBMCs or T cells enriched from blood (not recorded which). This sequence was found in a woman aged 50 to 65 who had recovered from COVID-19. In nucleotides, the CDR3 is TGTGCCAGCAGCCAAGATGCCGGACAGAGCGTCACCGGGGCCAACGTCCTGACTTTC. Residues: CASSQDAGQSVTGANVLTF.